This entry describes one T cell receptor beta chain. This sample is part of a study of blood T cell repertoires in COVID-19. On the study more broadly: Collection of acute and convalescent COVID-19 samples took place in the United States, Italy and Spain. From T cells, B-cell-depleted T cells, or PBMCs came the material, which was cDNA or gDNA.

Original analysis: Nucleated cell number was recorded as an estimate derived from reference gene primer amplification. Here immunoSEQ multiplex PCR was the method, and the copy in TCRdb shows in-frame clones only, minus some. V and J calls and clone size are as listed in that table; D and trimming were resolved from the DNA. The sample holds roughly 85,000 clones; roughly 73% are singletons and the top ten take 9.5% to 10%. The CDR3 has 17 residues. Germline V CDR1 and CDR2: KGHSH, LQKENI. V lost 2 bases, J lost 7 bases, and 20 bases lay in between. The sequenced material came from peripheral blood. The chain recombines TRBV18 with TRBJ1-4; the D gene is possibly TRBD1 (5 bases). This clonotype was sampled from a human donor in a cohort sampled during active COVID-19. CDR3 in DNA: TGTGCCAGCTCACCAGCATTACAGCCGCTAAGGGGTGAAAAACTGTTTTTT. Amino acids: CASSPALQPLRGEKLFF.